This is a list of T cell receptor beta chains from one sample in a study of T cell responses to AZD1222 COVID-19 vaccine. Sequencing used immunoSEQ multiplex PCR; TCRdb keeps in-frame clones, though not all of them. In the table there are about 140,000 clones, 80% to 95% of which are singletons. This specimen was peripheral blood, taken on day 0 of AZD1222 vaccination. The receptors stem from an adult in good health. The CDR3 runs from the conserved cysteine through the conserved F or W. Fields, in order: CDR3 DNA, CDR3 protein, V gene, D gene, J gene, clone size. A D gene is named only where the DNA matches it firmly. The size of a clone is reported for some rows only, either as once, few or many, or as a class for expanded clones.

TGTGCCAGCAGAGACGGACAGGGGGCGGGCGAGCAGTACTTC CASRDGQGAGEQYF TRBV7-9 TRBD1 TRBJ2-7 few
TGTGCCAGCAGCGTACAGACAGGCTCCTACGAGCAGTACTTC CASSVQTGSYEQYF TRBV9 NA TRBJ2-7 NA
TGTGCCACCAGCAAAACGGACAGCTCCTACGAGCAGTACTTC CATSKTDSSYEQYF TRBV15 NA TRBJ2-7 NA
TGCGCCAGCAGCCAAGAAGAGGGGTTTCACGGGGAGCTGTTTTTT CASSQEEGFHGELFF TRBV4-3 NA TRBJ2-2 NA
TGTGCCAGCAGTTATCTCAGGGGTCGCGGTGAAAAACTGTTTTTT CASSYLRGRGEKLFF TRBV6-2/TRBV6-3 NA TRBJ1-4 NA
TGTGCCAGTAGTATAAGTACTAGCGGGTACAATGAGCAGTTCTTC CASSISTSGYNEQFF TRBV19 TRBD2 TRBJ2-1 once
TGTGCCAGCAGCCAACGTGGTGGCTACACCTTC CASSQRGGYTF TRBV3-1/TRBV3-2 NA TRBJ1-2 NA
TGTGCCAGTAGTATTTTCCAGGGAATTTCTGGAAACACCATATATTTT CASSIFQGISGNTIYF TRBV19 NA TRBJ1-3 NA
TGTGCCAGCAGACAAACCCCCCTCGCGGGGGGTCCCCCAGAGACCCAGTACTTC CASRQTPLAGGPPETQYF TRBV7-3 TRBD2 TRBJ2-5 NA
TGTGCCAGCAGCTTGGCTAGCGGGGGGGCCTATGAGCAGTTCTTC CASSLASGGAYEQFF TRBV5-5 TRBD2 TRBJ2-1 NA
TGTGCCAGCAGCTTGTATGGGGGTCGGACTGAAGCTTTCTTT CASSLYGGRTEAFF TRBV7-3 NA TRBJ1-1 NA
TGTGCCAGCAGTCCGTCGGGAGTCCCCCCCTACGAGCAGTACTTC CASSPSGVPPYEQYF TRBV28 NA TRBJ2-7 NA
TGTGCCAGCAGCTTATCCGCCGCAGGAGCTCTGGGGAACACCATATATTTT CASSLSAAGALGNTIYF TRBV7-9 NA TRBJ1-3 NA
TGTGCCAGCAGCCAAACGGGGGAAGGGGAGACCCAGTACTTC CASSQTGEGETQYF TRBV3-1/TRBV3-2 NA TRBJ2-5 NA
TGTGCCAGCTCTCGCGGGGGCAATGAGCAGTTCTTC CASSRGGNEQFF TRBV18 TRBD2 TRBJ2-1 NA
TGTGCCAGCAGCCTAGACCGTGTTTACGGCTACACCTTC CASSLDRVYGYTF TRBV11-2 NA TRBJ1-2 NA
TGTGCCAGCAGACCGACTAGCGGGGGGGCTGACATTCAGTACTTC CASRPTSGGADIQYF TRBV6-5 TRBD2 TRBJ2-4 NA
TGTGCCAGCAGCCGGCGAGACAGGATCGACGAGCAGTACTTC CASSRRDRIDEQYF TRBV3-1/TRBV3-2 NA TRBJ2-7 NA
TGTGCCAGCAGCCAAGTTATCCAGGGACACGAGCAGTACTTC CASSQVIQGHEQYF TRBV3-1/TRBV3-2 NA TRBJ2-7 once
TGTGCCAGCAGCCTGGGAGTTGGGACAGATACGCAGTATTTT CASSLGVGTDTQYF TRBV3-1/TRBV3-2 NA TRBJ2-3 NA
TGTGCCAGCAGCCCGGGCGGAGGTGTATATGCAACTAATGAAAAACTGTTTTTT CASSPGGGVYATNEKLFF TRBV5-4 NA TRBJ1-4 NA
TGTGCCAGCAGCCGGCATCGATCTATCCCCAACTCTGGGGCCAACGTCCTGACTTTC CASSRHRSIPNSGANVLTF TRBV14 NA TRBJ2-6 NA
TGTGCCAGCAGTGAGCAGGGGGCCTCTGGAAACACCATATATTTT CASSEQGASGNTIYF TRBV6-2/TRBV6-3 TRBD1 TRBJ1-3 NA
TGTGCCAGCAGCCCAAGACAGGGGAGCGGGGAGCTGTTTTTT CASSPRQGSGELFF TRBV6-5 TRBD1 TRBJ2-2 NA
TGTGCCAGCAGCCAAGAGGGAGGCGCGGGTGGCTACACCTTC CASSQEGGAGGYTF TRBV3-1/TRBV3-2 NA TRBJ1-2 NA
TGTGCCGCTACTTATACTAGCGGAATACTCCCAGATACGCAGTATTTT CAATYTSGILPDTQYF TRBV2 TRBD2 TRBJ2-3 NA
TGTGCCAGCAGCTTGGTCGGGTCCTACGAGCAGTACTTC CASSLVGSYEQYF TRBV5-8 NA TRBJ2-7 NA
TGTGCCAGCAGCTTGGAACTAGCGGGAGGTAACAATGAGCAGTTCTTC CASSLELAGGNNEQFF TRBV5-8 TRBD2 TRBJ2-1 few
TGTGCCAGCAGGCGGCGGGGGCTGGGTGAAGCTTTCTTT CASRRRGLGEAFF TRBV2 NA TRBJ1-1 NA
TGCGCCAGCCAGGACAGTACTACGAACACCGGGGAGCTGTTTTTT CASQDSTTNTGELFF TRBV4-1 NA TRBJ2-2 NA
TGTGCCAGCAGTTTATCGGCCCCTGATGGCGTCTACGAGCAGTACTTC CASSLSAPDGVYEQYF TRBV27 NA TRBJ2-7 NA
TGTGCCAGCAGCAACCAGTCGGGGTACTACCATACGCAGTATTTT CASSNQSGYYHTQYF TRBV7-3 NA TRBJ2-3 once
TGTGCCAGCAGCCCCCCCCGGACAGGGTCGGGAGCAACTAATGAAAAACTGTTTTTT CASSPPRTGSGATNEKLFF TRBV11-2 TRBD1 TRBJ1-4 NA
TGTGCCAGCAGCCCCCTTACAGGGATCGGGAACACTGAAGCTTTCTTT CASSPLTGIGNTEAFF TRBV7-8 NA TRBJ1-1 NA
TGTGCCACCAGCAGAGGCGGGAGCGTAGGTGGTGAGCAGTTCTTC CATSRGGSVGGEQFF TRBV15 TRBD2 TRBJ2-1 once
TGCGCCAGCAGCCAAGATAGAGGGTACTCCTATAATTCACCCCTCCACTTT CASSQDRGYSYNSPLHF TRBV4-3 NA TRBJ1-6 once
TGTGCCAGCAGCTTCAAGACAGATTCACCCCTCCACTTT CASSFKTDSPLHF TRBV5-4 NA TRBJ1-6 NA
TGTGCCAGCAGCCAAGGAGGTACCCTCTACGAGCAGTACTTC CASSQGGTLYEQYF TRBV3-1/TRBV3-2 NA TRBJ2-7 NA
TGCGCCAGCAGCCAAGCCGGGCGTGGCGCAGGGACTAAGAATGAGCAGTTCTTC CASSQAGRGAGTKNEQFF TRBV4-3 TRBD2 TRBJ2-1 NA
TGTGCCAGCAGCTTAGGACAGGGGGGGGATCTCTACGAGCAGTACTTC CASSLGQGGDLYEQYF TRBV7-2 TRBD1 TRBJ2-7 NA
TGTGCCAGTAGACCCTTACTACCAAATTCACCCCTCCACTTT CASRPLLPNSPLHF TRBV19 NA TRBJ1-6 NA
TGTGCCAGCAGTTACAGGGAGACCCAGTACTTC CASSYRETQYF TRBV6-5 NA TRBJ2-5 NA
TGTGCCAGCTCGCCGGGACAGGGGACTGAAGCTTTCTTT CASSPGQGTEAFF TRBV18 TRBD1 TRBJ1-1 NA
TGTGCCAGCAGCCCGGGGGTAGGTCTGGATACGCAGTATTTT CASSPGVGLDTQYF TRBV7-2 NA TRBJ2-3 NA
TGTGCCAGCAGCCTATCTAGCGGAGACTACAATGAGCAGTTCTTC CASSLSSGDYNEQFF TRBV9 TRBD2 TRBJ2-1 NA
TGTGCCAGCAGCTTAGGCCCCTCACAGGGGCCTAATTCACCCCTCCACTTT CASSLGPSQGPNSPLHF TRBV13 TRBD1 TRBJ1-6 once
TGTGCCAGTAGTCCCCGGACAGGGAGGTTTAGTACTGAAGCTTTCTTT CASSPRTGRFSTEAFF TRBV19 TRBD1 TRBJ1-1 NA
TGTGCCAGCAGCTTGGTGGGAGTGCAGAACACTGAAGCTTTCTTT CASSLVGVQNTEAFF TRBV5-6 NA TRBJ1-1 NA
TGTGCCAGCAGTCCCATGACAGTTCCCAAAAACATTCAGTACTTC CASSPMTVPKNIQYF TRBV28 NA TRBJ2-4 NA
TGTGCCAGCAGCTTACCGGGACTAGCGATCTCGCAAAGGGTCGATGAGCAGTTCTTC CASSLPGLAISQRVDEQFF TRBV13 TRBD2 TRBJ2-1 NA
TGTGCCAGCAGCCAAGATGGGGCAGCCGGCGGCTACACCTTC CASSQDGAAGGYTF TRBV3-1/TRBV3-2 NA TRBJ1-2 NA
TGTGCCAGCAGAACACAGGGTTTCGGGGAGCTGTTTTTT CASRTQGFGELFF TRBV28 NA TRBJ2-2 once
TGTGCCAGCAGCTCGGACAGGGGAAATGAAAAACTGTTTTTT CASSSDRGNEKLFF TRBV7-2 TRBD1 TRBJ1-4 NA
TGTGCCACCCCGCCGGGCAGACATAATTCACCCCTCCACTTT CATPPGRHNSPLHF TRBV7-7 NA TRBJ1-6 NA